The rows below give T cell receptor beta chains drawn from one sample of a study of blood T cells in healthy people across ages. TCRdb independently ran MiXCR on the 5' RACE reads; one entry per CDR3 protein. The repertoire has 590,000 or so distinct CDR3 sequences, about 28% of them found once; the top ten carry approximately 14%. Sequenced: blood. These receptor sequences come from a woman aged 80 or older in good health. Each CDR3 is given with its conserved first and last residue.

length	V	J	CDR3
18	TRBV5-1	TRBJ2-1	CASSPEGLAGGRLNEQFF
16	TRBV5-1	TRBJ1-1	CASSLDGSEWNTEAFF
16	TRBV7-8	TRBJ2-1	CASSLEAGATYNEQFF
11	TRBV5-1	TRBJ1-1	CASGTLGPAFF
14	TRBV9	TRBJ2-2	CASSVGLSTGELFF
16	TRBV5-1	NA	CASSLAGYAQSHEQYF
14	TRBV6-1	TRBJ2-2	CASSEAASIGGLFF
11	TRBV28	TRBJ1-3	CASLGGNTIYF
15	TRBV6-6	TRBJ1-2	CASSYGGPGPYGYTF
15	TRBV9	TRBJ1-2	CASSIAGTANYGYTF
15	TRBV9	TRBJ2-7	CASSKTSRQTYEQYF
12	TRBV4-3	TRBJ2-1	CASSLPGDEQFF
15	TRBV2	TRBJ2-5	CASSGAGLADNEQYF
15	TRBV5-5	TRBJ2-1	CASSLAGRDLIAQFF
14	TRBV29-1	TRBJ1-5	CSVEWAGAGQPQHF
16	TRBV7-2	TRBJ2-1	CASSLTSGGYRNEQFF
16	TRBV5-1	TRBJ2-1	CTSSLGTSGGYNEQFF
17	TRBV30	TRBJ1-2	CAWSAVRGPLANYDYTF
16	TRBV7-6	TRBJ2-5	CASSLVATSGGGAQYF
12	TRBV20-1	TRBJ2-5	CSATSGRETQYF
14	TRBV12-3/TRBV12-4	TRBJ2-1	CASGSDGGAFEQFF
16	TRBV5-5	TRBJ2-1	CASSARQGGTYNEQFF
16	TRBV3-1	TRBJ2-5	CASSQVDHSYQETQYF
16	TRBV30	TRBJ2-3	CAWTLSGRGTADTQYF
15	TRBV9	TRBJ2-1	CASSGVGTGGYEQFF
14	TRBV24-1	TRBJ2-3	CATSDPQPTDTQYF
18	TRBV5-5	TRBJ2-6	CASSLVSIGLSGANVLTF
18	TRBV4-2	TRBJ1-4	CASSQDGRGASTNEKLFF
14	TRBV20-1	TRBJ1-5	CSAGDRGISQPQHF
13	TRBV2	TRBJ1-5	CASSVGGVQPQHF
15	TRBV10-3	TRBJ2-7	CAIRDAGTGIYEQYF
16	TRBV7-2	TRBJ2-7	CASNNKGGTGTYEQYF
13	TRBV4-3	TRBJ2-1	CASSQERGQGQFF
14	TRBV29-1	TRBJ2-6	CSARGSSGVNVPTF